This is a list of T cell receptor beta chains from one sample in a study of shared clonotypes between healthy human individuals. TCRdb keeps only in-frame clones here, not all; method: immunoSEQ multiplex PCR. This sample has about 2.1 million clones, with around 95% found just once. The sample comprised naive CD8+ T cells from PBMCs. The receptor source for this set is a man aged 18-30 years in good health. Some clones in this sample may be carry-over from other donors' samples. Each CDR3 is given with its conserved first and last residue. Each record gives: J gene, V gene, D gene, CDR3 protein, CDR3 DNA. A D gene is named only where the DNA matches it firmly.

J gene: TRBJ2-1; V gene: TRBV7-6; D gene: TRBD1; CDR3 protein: CASSLEVTGGLNEQFF; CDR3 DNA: TGTGCCAGCAGCTTAGAGGTTACAGGGGGCCTCAATGAGCAGTTCTTC
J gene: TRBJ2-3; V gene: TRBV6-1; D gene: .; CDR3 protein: CASSEWKGGSTDTQYF; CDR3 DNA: TGTGCCAGCAGTGAATGGAAGGGGGGTAGCACAGATACGCAGTATTTT
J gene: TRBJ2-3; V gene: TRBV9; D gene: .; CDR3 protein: CASSSRGSGPTDTQYF; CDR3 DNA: TGTGCCAGCAGCTCCCGGGGTAGCGGCCCCACAGATACGCAGTATTTT
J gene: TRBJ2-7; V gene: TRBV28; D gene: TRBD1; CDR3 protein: CASRGTDRGYYEQYF; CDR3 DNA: TGTGCCAGCAGGGGTACCGACAGGGGATACTACGAGCAGTACTTC
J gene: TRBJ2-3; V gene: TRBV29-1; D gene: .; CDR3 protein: CSVRSGGTDTQYF; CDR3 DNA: TGCAGCGTCCGATCAGGGGGCACAGATACGCAGTATTTT
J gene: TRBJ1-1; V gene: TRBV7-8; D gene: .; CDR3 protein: CASSLAGGEAFF; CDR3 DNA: TGTGCCAGCAGCTTAGCGGGGGGAGAAGCTTTCTTT
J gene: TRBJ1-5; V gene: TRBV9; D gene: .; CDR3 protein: CASSVGGGGNQPQHF; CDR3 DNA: TGTGCCAGCAGCGTAGGGGGGGGCGGTAATCAGCCCCAGCATTTT
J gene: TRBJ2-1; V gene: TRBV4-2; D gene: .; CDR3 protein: CASSQDPKGVGDNEQFF; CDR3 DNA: TGTGCCAGCAGCCAAGACCCGAAGGGAGTCGGCGACAATGAGCAGTTCTTC
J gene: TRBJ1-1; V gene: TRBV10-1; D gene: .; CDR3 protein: CASSESQRQNTEAFF; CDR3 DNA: TGCGCCAGCAGTGAGTCACAGAGACAGAACACTGAAGCTTTCTTT
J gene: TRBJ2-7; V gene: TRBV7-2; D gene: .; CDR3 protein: CASSLRGAGSYEQYF; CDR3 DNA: TGTGCCAGCAGCCTCCGGGGGGCGGGGTCCTACGAGCAGTACTTC